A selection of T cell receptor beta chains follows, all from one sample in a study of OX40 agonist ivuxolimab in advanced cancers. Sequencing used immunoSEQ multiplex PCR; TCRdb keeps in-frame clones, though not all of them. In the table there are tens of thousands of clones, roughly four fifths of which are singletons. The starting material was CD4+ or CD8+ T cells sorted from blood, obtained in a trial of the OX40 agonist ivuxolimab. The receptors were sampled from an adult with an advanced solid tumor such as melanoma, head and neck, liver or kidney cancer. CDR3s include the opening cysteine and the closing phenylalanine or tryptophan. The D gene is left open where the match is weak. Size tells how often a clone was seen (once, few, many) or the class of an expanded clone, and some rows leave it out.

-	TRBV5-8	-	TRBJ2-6	CASSPGHYSGANVLTF	TGTGCCAGCAGTCCGGGACATTACTCTGGGGCCAACGTCCTGACTTTC
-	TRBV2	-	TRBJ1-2	CASSQGNNYGYTF	TGTGCCAGCAGTCAGGGGAACAACTATGGCTACACCTTC
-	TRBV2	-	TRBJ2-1	CASSAGRFGGEQFF	TGTGCCAGCAGTGCCGGGAGATTTGGGGGTGAGCAGTTCTTC
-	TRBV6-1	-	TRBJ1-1	CAIRPDSTEAFF	TGTGCCATAAGACCCGACAGCACTGAAGCTTTCTTT
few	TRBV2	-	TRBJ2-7	CASSRGGQVSYEQYF	TGTGCCAGCAGCAGGGGGGGGCAGGTATCCTACGAGCAGTACTTC
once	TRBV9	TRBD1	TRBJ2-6	CASSVARTGGSGANVLTF	TGTGCCAGCAGCGTAGCCCGGACAGGGGGCTCTGGGGCCAACGTCCTGACTTTC
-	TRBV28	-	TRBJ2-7	CASSSRPTYEQYF	TGTGCCAGCAGTTCACGGCCCACCTACGAGCAGTACTTC
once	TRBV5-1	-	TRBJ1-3	CASSLGVSSNTIYF	TGCGCCAGCAGCTTGGGGGTCAGTAGTAACACCATATATTTT
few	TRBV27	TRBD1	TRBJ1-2	CASSFTGGAGYTF	TGTGCCAGCAGTTTTACAGGGGGTGCGGGCTACACCTTC
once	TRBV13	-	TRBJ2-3	CASSLEQPRAQYF	TGTGCCAGCAGCTTAGAGCAGCCCAGGGCGCAGTATTTT
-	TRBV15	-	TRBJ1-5	CATSREVRAIQPQHF	TGTGCCACCAGCAGAGAGGTCAGGGCAATTCAGCCCCAGCATTTT
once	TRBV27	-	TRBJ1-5	CASSLQGGNQPQHF	TGTGCCAGCAGTTTACAGGGTGGCAATCAGCCCCAGCATTTT
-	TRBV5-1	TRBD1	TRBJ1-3	CASSTGTGISSGNTIYF	TGCGCCAGCAGCACAGGGACAGGAATTAGCTCTGGAAACACCATATATTTT
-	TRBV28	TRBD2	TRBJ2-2	CASRLAGSGELFF	TGTGCCAGCAGACTAGCGGGCTCTGGGGAGCTGTTTTTT
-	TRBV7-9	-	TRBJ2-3	CASSSYRTDTQYF	TGTGCCAGCAGCTCCTACCGCACAGATACGCAGTATTTT
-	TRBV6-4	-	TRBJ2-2	CASSARTANTGELFF	TGTGCCAGCAGTGCCAGGACAGCGAACACCGGGGAGCTGTTTTTT
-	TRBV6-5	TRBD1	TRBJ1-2	CASRHTGTGDGGYTF	TGTGCCAGCAGGCACACGGGCACAGGGGATGGTGGCTACACCTTC
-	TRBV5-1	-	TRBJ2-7	CASSVQGDYEQYF	TGCGCCAGCAGCGTTCAGGGTGACTACGAGCAGTACTTC
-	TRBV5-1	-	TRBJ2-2	CASKWDGLRTGELFF	TGCGCCAGCAAATGGGACGGCTTGAGGACCGGGGAGCTGTTTTTT
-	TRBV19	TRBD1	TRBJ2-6	CASSQGAGANVLTF	TGTGCCAGTAGTCAGGGGGCTGGGGCCAACGTCCTGACTTTC
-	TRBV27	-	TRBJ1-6	CASMPGWTTYNSPLHF	TGTGCCAGCATGCCTGGGTGGACCACTTATAATTCACCCCTCCACTTT
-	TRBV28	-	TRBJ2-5	CASSLWQGLSRETQYF	TGTGCCAGCAGTTTATGGCAGGGTCTGAGTCGAGAGACCCAGTACTTC
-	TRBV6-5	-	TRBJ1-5	CASSLRGNQPQHF	TGTGCCAGCAGTTTGAGGGGCAATCAGCCCCAGCATTTT
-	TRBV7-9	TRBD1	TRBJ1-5	CASSIGQGGGVSNQPQHF	TGTGCCAGCAGCATCGGACAGGGAGGGGGTGTAAGCAATCAGCCCCAGCATTTT
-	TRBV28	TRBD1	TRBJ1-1	CASTLGTGITEAFF	TGTGCCAGCACCCTTGGGACAGGGATCACTGAAGCTTTCTTT
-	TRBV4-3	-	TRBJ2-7	CASSWGLGRDSYEQYF	TGCGCCAGCAGCTGGGGACTTGGACGGGATTCCTACGAGCAGTACTTC
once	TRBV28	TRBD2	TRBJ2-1	CASTSWTSGGNEQFF	TGTGCCAGCACCTCATGGACTAGCGGGGGGAATGAGCAGTTCTTC
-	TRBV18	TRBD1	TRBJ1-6	CASSKDRDNSPLHF	TGTGCCAGCTCGAAGGACAGGGACAATTCACCCCTCCACTTT
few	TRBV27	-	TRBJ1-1	CASSFASLAGGTEAFF	TGTGCCAGCAGTTTCGCCTCCTTGGCCGGGGGAACTGAAGCTTTCTTT
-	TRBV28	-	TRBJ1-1	CASSGGTEAFF	TGTGCCAGCAGTGGGGGGACAGAAGCTTTCTTT
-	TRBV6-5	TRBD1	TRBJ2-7	CASRPRDRGSYEQYF	TGTGCCAGCAGGCCACGGGACAGGGGATCCTACGAGCAGTACTTC
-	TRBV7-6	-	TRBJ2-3	CASSFLRRYPPDTQYF	TGTGCCAGCAGCTTCTTGAGGCGGTACCCCCCCGATACGCAGTATTTT
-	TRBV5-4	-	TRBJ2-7	CASSRDPWEATYEQYF	TGTGCCAGCAGCCGGGATCCCTGGGAGGCCACCTACGAGCAGTACTTC
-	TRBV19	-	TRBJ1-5	CASSMLHPNQPQHF	TGTGCCAGTAGTATGTTACACCCCAATCAGCCCCAGCATTTT
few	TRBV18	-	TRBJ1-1	CASSYQGATEAFF	TGTGCCAGCTCGTATCAGGGTGCAACTGAAGCTTTCTTT
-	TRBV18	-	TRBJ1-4	CASSDWVNEKLFF	TGTGCCAGCTCGGACTGGGTGAACGAAAAACTGTTTTTT
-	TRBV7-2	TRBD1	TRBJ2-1	CASSFTGVRPYNEQFF	TGTGCCAGCAGCTTCACAGGGGTTAGGCCCTACAATGAGCAGTTCTTC
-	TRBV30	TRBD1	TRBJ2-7	CAWSPGTGVYEQYF	TGTGCCTGGAGCCCCGGGACAGGAGTGTACGAGCAGTACTTC
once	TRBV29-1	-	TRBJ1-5	CSGRTDRASSNQPQHF	TGCAGCGGCCGGACAGATCGGGCCTCCAGCAATCAGCCCCAGCATTTT
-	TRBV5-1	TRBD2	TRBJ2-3	CASSLGLAGGLPGTDTQYF	TGCGCCAGCAGCCTCGGACTAGCGGGGGGGCTACCTGGCACAGATACGCAGTATTTT
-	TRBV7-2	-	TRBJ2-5	CASSSRATQETQYF	TGTGCCAGCAGCTCCCGGGCGACGCAAGAGACCCAGTACTTC
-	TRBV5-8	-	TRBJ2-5	CASSLFLLASRGAQETQYF	TGTGCCAGCAGCTTATTCTTGCTAGCGAGCCGAGGGGCCCAAGAGACCCAGTACTTC
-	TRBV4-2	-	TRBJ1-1	CASSQRSNTEAFF	TGTGCCAGCAGCCAGAGGTCGAACACTGAAGCTTTCTTT